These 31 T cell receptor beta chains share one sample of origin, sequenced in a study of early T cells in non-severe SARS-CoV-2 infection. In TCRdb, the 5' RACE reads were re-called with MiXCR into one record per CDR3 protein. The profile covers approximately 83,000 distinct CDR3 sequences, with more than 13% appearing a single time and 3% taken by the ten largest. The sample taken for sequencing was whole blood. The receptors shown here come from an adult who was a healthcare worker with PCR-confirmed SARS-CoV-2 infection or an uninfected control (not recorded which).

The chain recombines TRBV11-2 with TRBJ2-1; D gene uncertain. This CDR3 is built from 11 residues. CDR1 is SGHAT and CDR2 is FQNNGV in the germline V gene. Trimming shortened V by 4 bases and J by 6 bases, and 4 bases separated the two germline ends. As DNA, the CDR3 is TGTGCCAGCAGCTCGTTCAATGAGCAGTTCTTC. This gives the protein CASSSFNEQFF.

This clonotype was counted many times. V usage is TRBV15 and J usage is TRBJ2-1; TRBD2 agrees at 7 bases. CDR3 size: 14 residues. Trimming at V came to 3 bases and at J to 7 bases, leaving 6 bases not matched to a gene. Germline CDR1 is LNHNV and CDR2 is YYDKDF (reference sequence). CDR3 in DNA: TGTGCCACCAGCAGTGGGAGGGCCGGTAATGAGCAGTTCTTC. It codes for CATSSGRAGNEQFF.

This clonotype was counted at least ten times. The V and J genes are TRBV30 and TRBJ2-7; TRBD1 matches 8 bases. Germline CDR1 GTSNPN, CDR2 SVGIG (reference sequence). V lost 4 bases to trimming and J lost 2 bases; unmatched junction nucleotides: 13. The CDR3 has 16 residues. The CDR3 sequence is CAWIPTRQGRTYEQYF. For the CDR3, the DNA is TGTGCCTGGATACCGACAAGACAGGGGCGCACCTACGAGCAGTACTTC.

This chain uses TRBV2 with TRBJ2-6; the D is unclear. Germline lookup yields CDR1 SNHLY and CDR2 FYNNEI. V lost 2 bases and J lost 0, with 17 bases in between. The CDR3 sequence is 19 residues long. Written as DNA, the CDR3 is TGTGCCAGCAGTGAAAAGAAATTCTCTTCCTTCTCTGGGGCCAACGTCCTGACTTTC. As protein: CASSEKKFSSFSGANVLTF.

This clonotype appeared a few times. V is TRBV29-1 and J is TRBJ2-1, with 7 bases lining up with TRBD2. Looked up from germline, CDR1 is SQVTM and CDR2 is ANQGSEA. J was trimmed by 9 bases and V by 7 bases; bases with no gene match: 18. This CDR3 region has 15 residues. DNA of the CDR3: TGCAGCGGCGGCCGGAGTCCGGGAGGCGGGGGTGAGCAGTTCTTC. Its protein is CSGGRSPGGGGEQFF.

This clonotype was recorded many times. CDR3 DNA sequence: TGTGCCAGCAGCTTAGGCGGGAGTGGCGCAGATACGCAGTATTTT. Protein product: CASSLGGSGADTQYF. This rearrangement joins TRBV7-9 to TRBJ2-3; TRBD2 matches at 7 bases. V dropped 1 base and J dropped 4; count of bases not matched to a gene: 5. Germline CDR1 reads SEHNR; CDR2 reads FQNEAQ (reference sequence). The CDR3 spans 15 residues.

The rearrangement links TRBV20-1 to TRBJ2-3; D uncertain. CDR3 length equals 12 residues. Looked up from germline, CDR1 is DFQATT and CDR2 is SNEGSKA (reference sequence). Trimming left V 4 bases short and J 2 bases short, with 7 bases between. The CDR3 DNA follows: TGCAGTGCTACCCGAATCACAGATACGCAGTATTTT. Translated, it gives CSATRITDTQYF.

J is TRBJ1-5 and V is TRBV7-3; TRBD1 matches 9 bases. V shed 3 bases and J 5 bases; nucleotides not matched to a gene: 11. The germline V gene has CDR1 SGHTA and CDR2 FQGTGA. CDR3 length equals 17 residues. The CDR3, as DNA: TGTGCCAGCAGCTTGGGTACCACGGACAGGGGCTATCAGCCCCAGCATTTT. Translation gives CASSLGTTDRGYQPQHF.

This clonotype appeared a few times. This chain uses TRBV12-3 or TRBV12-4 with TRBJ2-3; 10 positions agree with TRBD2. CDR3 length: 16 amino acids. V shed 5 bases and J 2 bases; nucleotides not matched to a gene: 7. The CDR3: CASSRGLAETTDTQYF. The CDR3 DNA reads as TGTGCCAGCAGTCGAGGACTAGCGGAAACCACAGATACGCAGTATTTT.

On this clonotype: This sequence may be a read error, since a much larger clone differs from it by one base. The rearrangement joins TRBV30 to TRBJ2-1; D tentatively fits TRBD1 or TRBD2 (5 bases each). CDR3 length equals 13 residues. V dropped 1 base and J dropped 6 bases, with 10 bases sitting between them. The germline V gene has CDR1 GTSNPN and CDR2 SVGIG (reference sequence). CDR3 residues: CAWSEGTGNEQFF. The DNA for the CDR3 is TGTGCCTGGAGTGAGGGGACCGGCAATGAGCAGTTCTTC.

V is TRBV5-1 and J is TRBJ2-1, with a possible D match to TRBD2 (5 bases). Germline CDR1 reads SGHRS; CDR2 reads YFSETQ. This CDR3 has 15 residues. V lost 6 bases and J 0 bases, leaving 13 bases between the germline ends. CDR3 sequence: CASNEESGSYNEQFF. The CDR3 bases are TGCGCCAGCAACGAGGAGAGCGGCTCCTACAATGAGCAGTTCTTC.

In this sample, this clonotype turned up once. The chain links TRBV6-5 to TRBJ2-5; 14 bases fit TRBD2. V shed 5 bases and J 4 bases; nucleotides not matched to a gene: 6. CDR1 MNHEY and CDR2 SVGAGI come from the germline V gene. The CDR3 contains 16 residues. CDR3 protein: CASSQTSGGVRETQYF. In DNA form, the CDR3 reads TGTGCCAGCAGTCAGACTAGCGGGGGGGTTCGAGAGACCCAGTACTTC.

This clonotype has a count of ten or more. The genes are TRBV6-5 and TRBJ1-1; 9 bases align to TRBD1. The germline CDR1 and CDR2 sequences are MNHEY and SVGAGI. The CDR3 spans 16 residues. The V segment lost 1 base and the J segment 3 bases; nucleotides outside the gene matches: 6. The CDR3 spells CASSYWTGALHTEAFF. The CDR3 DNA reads TGTGCCAGCAGTTACTGGACAGGGGCTTTGCACACTGAAGCTTTCTTT.

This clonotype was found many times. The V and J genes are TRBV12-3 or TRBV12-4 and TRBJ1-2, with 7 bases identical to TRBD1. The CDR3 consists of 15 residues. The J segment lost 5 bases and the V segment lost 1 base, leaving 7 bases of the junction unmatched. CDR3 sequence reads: CASSLEAQGWYGYTF. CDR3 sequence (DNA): TGTGCCAGCAGTTTAGAGGCACAGGGGTGGTATGGCTACACCTTC.

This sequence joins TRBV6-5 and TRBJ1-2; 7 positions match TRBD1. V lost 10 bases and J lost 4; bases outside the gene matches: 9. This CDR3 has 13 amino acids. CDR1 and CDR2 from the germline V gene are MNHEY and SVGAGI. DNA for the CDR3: TGTGCCACCAGGAAACAGGGGAGCTATGGCTACACCTTC. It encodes CATRKQGSYGYTF.

The CDR3 region has the DNA TGTGCCAGCAGAAAGACAGGCCCTTCTAGCACAGATACGCAGTATTTT. Residues: CASRKTGPSSTDTQYF. The rearrangement joins TRBV7-9 to TRBJ2-3, with D possibly matching TRBD1 (6 bases). Trimming cost V 6 bases and J 0 bases, with 16 bases left between them. The germline gives CDR1 SEHNR, CDR2 FQNEAQ (reference sequence). The CDR3 runs to 16 residues.

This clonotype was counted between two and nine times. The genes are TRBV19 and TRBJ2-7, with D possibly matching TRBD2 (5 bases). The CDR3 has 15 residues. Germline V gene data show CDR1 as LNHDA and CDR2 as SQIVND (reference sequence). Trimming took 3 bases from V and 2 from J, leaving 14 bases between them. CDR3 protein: CASSMGNSGTYEQYF. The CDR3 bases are TGTGCCAGTAGTATGGGGAACTCGGGAACCTACGAGCAGTACTTC.

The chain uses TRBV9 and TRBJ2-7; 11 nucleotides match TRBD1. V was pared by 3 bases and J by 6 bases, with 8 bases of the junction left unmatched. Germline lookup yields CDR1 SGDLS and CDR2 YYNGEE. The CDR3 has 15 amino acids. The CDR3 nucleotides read TGTGCCAGCAGCGCCGCCGGGACAGGGGGAGTCGAGCAGTACTTC. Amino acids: CASSAAGTGGVEQYF. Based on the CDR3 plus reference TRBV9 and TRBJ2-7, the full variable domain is DSGVTQTPKHLITATGQRVTLRCSPRSGDLSVYWYQQSLDQGLQFLIQYYNGEERAKGNILERFSAQQFPDLHSELNLSSLELGDSALYFCASSAAGTGGVEQYFGPGTRLTVT.

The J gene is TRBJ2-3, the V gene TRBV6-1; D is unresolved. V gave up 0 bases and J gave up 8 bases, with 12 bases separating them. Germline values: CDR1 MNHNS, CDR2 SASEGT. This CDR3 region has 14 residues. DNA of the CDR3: TGTGCCAGCAGTGAAGCTAGGCTGCCGGGTACGCAGTATTTT. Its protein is CASSEARLPGTQYF.

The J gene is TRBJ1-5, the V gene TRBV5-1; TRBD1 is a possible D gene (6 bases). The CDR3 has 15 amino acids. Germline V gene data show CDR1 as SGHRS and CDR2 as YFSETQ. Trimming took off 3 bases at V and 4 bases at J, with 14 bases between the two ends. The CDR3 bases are TGCGCCAGCAGCTCGGCTGGGGGCAGGAATCAGCCCCAGCATTTT. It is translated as CASSSAGGRNQPQHF. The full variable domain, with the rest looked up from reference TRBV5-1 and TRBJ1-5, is KAGVTQTPRYLIKTRGQQVTLSCSPISGHRSVSWYQQTPGQGLQFLFEYFSETQRNKGNFPGRFSGRQFSNSRSEMNVSTLELGDSALYLCASSSAGGRNQPQHFGDGTRLSIL.

The CDR3 is CASSYSSGARSHLHF. The CDR3 nucleotides read TGTGCCAGCAGTTACTCGTCGGGTGCACGGTCTCACCTCCACTTT. This chain joins TRBV6-5 and TRBJ1-6; D not resolved. This CDR3 is built from 15 residues. Trimming shortened V by 0 bases and J by 15 bases, and 18 bases separated the two germline ends. Germline assignment: CDR1 MNHEY and CDR2 SVGAGI.

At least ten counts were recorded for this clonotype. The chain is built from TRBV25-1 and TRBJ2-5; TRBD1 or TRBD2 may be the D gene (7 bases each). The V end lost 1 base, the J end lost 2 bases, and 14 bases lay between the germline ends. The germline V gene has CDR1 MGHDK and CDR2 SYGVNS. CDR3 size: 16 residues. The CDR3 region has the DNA TGTGCCAGCAGTGAATGGGGCAGGGGGGGGCAAGAGACCCAGTACTTC. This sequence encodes CASSEWGRGGQETQYF.

CDR3 sequence reads: CATSREGGGGYTF. For the CDR3, the DNA is TGTGCCACCAGCAGAGAAGGCGGAGGTGGCTACACCTTC. The V gene is TRBV15, the J gene TRBJ1-2, with D uncertain. CDR1 is LNHNV and CDR2 is YYDKDF in the germline V gene (reference sequence). The CDR3 runs 13 residues. The V end lost 0 bases, the J end lost 7 bases, and 9 bases lay between the germline ends. The full variable domain, with the rest looked up from reference TRBV15 and TRBJ1-2, is DAMVIQNPRYQVTQFGKPVTLSCSQTLNHNVMYWYQQKSSQAPKLLFHYYDKDFNNEADTPDNFQSRRPNTSFCFLDIRSPGLGDTAMYLCATSREGGGGYTFGSGTRLTVV.

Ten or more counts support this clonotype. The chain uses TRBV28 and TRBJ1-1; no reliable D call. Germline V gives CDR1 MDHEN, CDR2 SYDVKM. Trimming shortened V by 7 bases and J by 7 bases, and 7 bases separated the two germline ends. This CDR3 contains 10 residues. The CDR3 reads CASKHREAFF. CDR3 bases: TGTGCCAGCAAACATCGTGAAGCTTTCTTT.

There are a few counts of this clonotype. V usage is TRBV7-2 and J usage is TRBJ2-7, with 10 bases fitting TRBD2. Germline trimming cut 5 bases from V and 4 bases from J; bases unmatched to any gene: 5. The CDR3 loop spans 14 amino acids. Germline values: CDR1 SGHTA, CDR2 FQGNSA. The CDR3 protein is CASSAIAGGYEQYF. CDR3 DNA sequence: TGTGCCAGCAGCGCCATAGCGGGGGGTTACGAGCAGTACTTC. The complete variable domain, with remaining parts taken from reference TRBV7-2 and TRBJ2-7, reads GAGVSQSPSNKVTEKGKDVELRCDPISGHTALYWYRQSLGQGLEFLIYFQGNSAPDKSGLPSDRFSAERTGGSVSTLTIQRTQQEDSAVYLCASSAIAGGYEQYFGPGTRLTVT.

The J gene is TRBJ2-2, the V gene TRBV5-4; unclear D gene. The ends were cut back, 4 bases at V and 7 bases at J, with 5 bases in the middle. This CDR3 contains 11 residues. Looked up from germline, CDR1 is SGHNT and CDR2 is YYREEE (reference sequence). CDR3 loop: CASSQHGELFF. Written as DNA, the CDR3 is TGTGCCAGCAGCCAACACGGGGAGCTGTTTTTT. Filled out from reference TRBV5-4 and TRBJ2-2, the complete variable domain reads ETGVTQSPTHLIKTRGQQVTLRCSSQSGHNTVSWYQQALGQGPQFIFQYYREEENGRGNFPPRFSGLQFPNYSSELNVNALELDDSALYLCASSQHGELFFGEGSRLTVL.

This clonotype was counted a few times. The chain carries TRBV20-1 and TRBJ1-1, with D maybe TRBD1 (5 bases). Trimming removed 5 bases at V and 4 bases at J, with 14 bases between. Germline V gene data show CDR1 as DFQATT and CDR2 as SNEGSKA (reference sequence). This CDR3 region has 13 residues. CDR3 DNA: TGCAGTGCTGGGGGGTCCCGGGGCACTGAAGCTTTCTTT. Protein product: CSAGGSRGTEAFF.

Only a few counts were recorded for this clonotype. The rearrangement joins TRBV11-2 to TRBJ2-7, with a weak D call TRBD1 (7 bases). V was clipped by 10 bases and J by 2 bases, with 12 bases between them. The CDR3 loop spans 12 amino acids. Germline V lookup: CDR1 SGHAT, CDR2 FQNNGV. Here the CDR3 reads CATRGETYEQYF. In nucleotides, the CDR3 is TGTGCCACCAGGGGGGAAACCTACGAGCAGTACTTC.

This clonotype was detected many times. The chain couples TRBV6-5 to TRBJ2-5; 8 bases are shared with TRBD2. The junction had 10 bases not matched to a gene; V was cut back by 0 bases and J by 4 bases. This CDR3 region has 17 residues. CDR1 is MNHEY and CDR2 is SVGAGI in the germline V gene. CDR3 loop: CASSYSAPSGSGETQYF. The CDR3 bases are TGTGCCAGCAGTTACTCCGCCCCCAGCGGGAGCGGAGAGACCCAGTACTTC.

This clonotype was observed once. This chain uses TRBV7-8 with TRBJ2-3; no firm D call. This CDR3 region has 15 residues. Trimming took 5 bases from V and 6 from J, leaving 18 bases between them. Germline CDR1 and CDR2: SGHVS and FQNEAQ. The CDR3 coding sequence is TGTGCCAGCAGCGGTTCGGACGGCCTGGGGGATACGCAGTATTTT. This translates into CASSGSDGLGDTQYF.

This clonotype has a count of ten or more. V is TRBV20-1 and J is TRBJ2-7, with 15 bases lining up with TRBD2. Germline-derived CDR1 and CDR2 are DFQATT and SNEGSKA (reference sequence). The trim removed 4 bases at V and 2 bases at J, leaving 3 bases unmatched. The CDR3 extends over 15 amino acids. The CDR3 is CSAKGLAGGAYEQYF. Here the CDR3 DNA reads TGCAGTGCTAAGGGACTAGCGGGAGGCGCCTACGAGCAGTACTTC.